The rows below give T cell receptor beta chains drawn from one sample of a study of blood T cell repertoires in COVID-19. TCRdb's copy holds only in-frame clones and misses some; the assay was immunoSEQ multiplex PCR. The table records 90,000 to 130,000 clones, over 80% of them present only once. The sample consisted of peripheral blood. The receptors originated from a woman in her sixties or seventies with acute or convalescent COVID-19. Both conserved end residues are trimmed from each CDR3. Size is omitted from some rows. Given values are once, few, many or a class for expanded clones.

CDR3aa: ASSMRQISDTQY; v_gene: TRBV6-5; j_gene: TRBJ2-3; abundance: -
CDR3aa: ASSQGPGQGRLGADTQY; v_gene: TRBV4-1; j_gene: TRBJ2-3; abundance: -
CDR3aa: ASYSATNEKLF; v_gene: TRBV18; j_gene: TRBJ1-4; abundance: -
CDR3aa: ASSEGLAETDTQY; v_gene: TRBV18; j_gene: TRBJ2-3; abundance: -
CDR3aa: ASSPHGSGSVTGELF; v_gene: TRBV9; j_gene: TRBJ2-2; abundance: -
CDR3aa: ASSVSGSSNYGYT; v_gene: TRBV9; j_gene: TRBJ1-2; abundance: -
CDR3aa: ASRSGTSYNEQF; v_gene: TRBV5-1; j_gene: TRBJ2-1; abundance: -
CDR3aa: ASSTEFNTEAF; v_gene: TRBV6-5; j_gene: TRBJ1-1; abundance: -
CDR3aa: ASSLGPTGGTEAF; v_gene: TRBV5-6; j_gene: TRBJ1-1; abundance: -
CDR3aa: ASSPPGTGGLYT; v_gene: TRBV28; j_gene: TRBJ1-2; abundance: -
CDR3aa: ASSRSGTATDNEQF; v_gene: TRBV3-1/TRBV3-2; j_gene: TRBJ2-1; abundance: few
CDR3aa: ASSKTPVAREPTNTGELF; v_gene: TRBV21-1; j_gene: TRBJ2-2; abundance: few
CDR3aa: ASSSGGGGHTDTQY; v_gene: TRBV7-6; j_gene: TRBJ2-3; abundance: -
CDR3aa: ASSPQGQSQPQH; v_gene: TRBV4-2; j_gene: TRBJ1-5; abundance: -
CDR3aa: ASSHDSYGYT; v_gene: TRBV3-1/TRBV3-2; j_gene: TRBJ1-2; abundance: -
CDR3aa: SVRGDPGNTIY; v_gene: TRBV29-1; j_gene: TRBJ1-3; abundance: -
CDR3aa: ATSREATYEQY; v_gene: TRBV15; j_gene: TRBJ2-7; abundance: -
CDR3aa: ASSLDGGADTEAF; v_gene: TRBV5-1; j_gene: TRBJ1-1; abundance: -
CDR3aa: ASRAGRRPSYNEQF; v_gene: TRBV9; j_gene: TRBJ2-1; abundance: -
CDR3aa: ASSPDMGEQY; v_gene: TRBV7-8; j_gene: TRBJ2-7; abundance: -
CDR3aa: ASSEAGTGGSYNSPLH; v_gene: TRBV6-1; j_gene: TRBJ1-6; abundance: -
CDR3aa: ASSPGLAGAYNEQF; v_gene: TRBV7-2; j_gene: TRBJ2-1; abundance: -
CDR3aa: ASSPTGTGTGNTIY; v_gene: TRBV7-8; j_gene: TRBJ1-3; abundance: once
CDR3aa: ASSVGVSEEQF; v_gene: TRBV9; j_gene: TRBJ2-1; abundance: -
CDR3aa: ASRETGSYEQY; v_gene: TRBV12-3/TRBV12-4; j_gene: TRBJ2-7; abundance: -
CDR3aa: ASSSYLRDRVTYNEQF; v_gene: TRBV5-5; j_gene: TRBJ2-1; abundance: -
CDR3aa: ASSDGQGRDTQY; v_gene: TRBV2; j_gene: TRBJ2-3; abundance: -
CDR3aa: ASSSPDSLNEKLF; v_gene: TRBV5-4; j_gene: TRBJ1-4; abundance: -
CDR3aa: SASTGGPQH; v_gene: TRBV20-1; j_gene: TRBJ1-5; abundance: -
CDR3aa: ASSESGGNEAF; v_gene: TRBV10-2; j_gene: TRBJ1-1; abundance: -
CDR3aa: ASSPGLAGAGETQY; v_gene: TRBV5-1; j_gene: TRBJ2-5; abundance: once
CDR3aa: ASSSGLLAGEAGELF; v_gene: TRBV5-1; j_gene: TRBJ2-2; abundance: -
CDR3aa: ASSPAGVSTDTQY; v_gene: TRBV5-1; j_gene: TRBJ2-3; abundance: few
CDR3aa: ASSLERGLSGNTIY; v_gene: TRBV4-1; j_gene: TRBJ1-3; abundance: -
CDR3aa: ASSPRGRTNEKLF; v_gene: TRBV7-9; j_gene: TRBJ1-4; abundance: -
CDR3aa: ASSGAANTEAF; v_gene: TRBV7-3; j_gene: TRBJ1-1; abundance: -
CDR3aa: ASSVRGLAGYNEQF; v_gene: TRBV9; j_gene: TRBJ2-1; abundance: -
CDR3aa: ASSPQRESETQY; v_gene: TRBV19; j_gene: TRBJ2-5; abundance: -
CDR3aa: ASMAGGSGETQY; v_gene: TRBV6-5; j_gene: TRBJ2-5; abundance: -
CDR3aa: ASSSQGAHEKLF; v_gene: TRBV28; j_gene: TRBJ1-4; abundance: -
CDR3aa: ASRPGTGGTGGYT; v_gene: TRBV5-1; j_gene: TRBJ1-2; abundance: few
CDR3aa: ASSQVKGQGCYEQY; v_gene: TRBV14; j_gene: TRBJ2-7; abundance: -